This record looks at one T cell receptor (beta chain) sequence and its context. This receptor's antigen is unknown. No clone much larger than this one lies a single base away; base qualities are absent. TCRbeta CDR3 regions were amplified from genomic DNA using the immunoSEQ Assay, a bias-controlled multiplex PCR. The authors' pipeline ran thus. Nucleated cell counts per sample were estimated from amplification of reference gene primers within the assay. To quantify the absolute abundance of each unique TCRbeta CDR3 rearrangement, sequence reads were collapsed and filtered. Productive Simpson clonality was computed per sample as the square root of Simpson's diversity index over productive rearrangements. TCRdb provides this immuneACCESS table in a form limited to in-frame rearrangements. Some clones are lacking; in checked studies, under half of them reflect an unresolved V gene, and why the rest are absent is not known. V, J and clone size are taken as reported in that table, and D and trimming were inferred from the DNA itself. In this sample the table shows approximately 490,000 clones, 87% of which occur a single time. 0.7% of the sample is in the top ten clones.

Enrolling through a virtual design, the prospective study's participants ranged in age from roughly 18 to 89 years and lived across roughly 24 United States geographic areas. To assign participants to cohorts, the prospective study relied on clinical history that participants themselves reported in a screening survey and a study questionnaire. Recovered participants in ImmuneRACE Cohort 3 were defined as having two consecutive negative NP/OP PCR tests, clearance from a healthcare professional, or resolution of symptoms. In the prospective study, mobile phlebotomists collected whole blood, serum and a nasopharyngeal or oropharyngeal swab from each participant. Additional blood draws and questionnaires over a 2-month period could optionally be provided by prospective study participants. Prospective study blood samples were shipped either frozen or at room temperature before DNA extraction. The CDR3 has 15 amino acids, counting the end cysteine and phenylalanine. The read is trimmed to its CDR3 DNA, 45 bases read in frame from base 1. CDR1 is given as SGHRS and CDR2 as YFSETQ, both from the germline V gene. V is pruned by 0 bases and J by 0 bases, leaving 3 bases of the junction without a gene match.

The data originate from a study of blood T cell repertoires in COVID-19 (dated by TCRdb to the early 2020s). For the wider study: Samples from collaborators originated in the United States, Italy and Spain and spanned both the acute and convalescent phases of COVID-19. The material from the prospective study consisted of cDNA or gDNA derived from T cells, B-cell-depleted T cells, or PBMCs. Deeply sampled blood TCRbeta repertoires from subjects exposed to, actively infected with, or recovered from COVID-19 were included in the dataset. The repertoires were released in a freely available public database meant as a resource for research on the immune response to SARS-CoV-2. Samples were obtained from the ongoing ImmuneRACE study (first 160 participants) and from over a thousand subjects provided by 6 global collaborators. Nearly every sample came with metadata listing a de-identified subject ID, COVID-19 status, age in years and sex. Where HLA class I and class II types were available, the types were taken from metadata supplied by the sample provider, not from assay-based typing. Results the study describes overall, beyond this receptor: How much clinical and demographic metadata was included differed by source and by participant, and the metadata was provided uncurated.

The material sequenced was PBMCs or T cells enriched from blood (not recorded which). This receptor chain uses TRBV5-1 and TRBJ2-7; a stretch of 7 junction bases matches TRBD1. The TCR comes from a young woman who had recovered from COVID-19. The CDR3 reads CASSLGGTASYEQYF. The DNA sequence reads TGCGCCAGCAGCTTGGGAGGGACAGCCTCCTACGAGCAGTACTTC.